The TCR beta chain under discussion was sequenced for a study of blood T cells in healthy people across ages. With regard to this clonotype: A read error is likely, as this CDR3 ends without the conserved phenylalanine or tryptophan. Because the CDR3's place on the DNA is in doubt, the DNA is left out and the CDR3 is given as listed by TCRdb.

Germline lookup yields CDR1 DFQATT and CDR2 SNEGSKA (reference sequence). From its first to its last residue, the CDR3 has 16 amino acids. A J-beta primer mix and a sample-barcoded 5' primer were used in a second PCR of roughly 7 to 12 cycles. One entry per CDR3 protein, called by TCRdb with MiXCR from the 5' RACE reads. The sample lists around 800,000 distinct CDR3 sequences, about 55% occurring once. The sequencing sample was made of blood. This receptor was taken from an elderly man in good health. The gene calls are TRBV20-1 and TRBJ2-1; the table's D call of TRBD1 was not tested on the DNA. The CDR3 here is CSARLSGYNYGYTFGS.